This T cell receptor (beta chain) was recorded in a study of blood T cell repertoires in COVID-19. About the research overall: Sites across the United States, Italy and Spain contributed samples from acute and convalescent COVID-19. Sources were T cells, B-cell-depleted T cells, or PBMCs; the material itself was cDNA or gDNA.

In the original processing: Counts of nucleated cells, estimated from reference gene primer amplification, were obtained. Measured with immunoSEQ multiplex PCR; TCRdb has only the in-frame clones, and not every one. Clonal size and the V and J genes are those of that table, whereas D and trimming came from the DNA. The data contain approximately 100,000 clones, 70% to 85% of them singletons. The V gene end was trimmed by 5 bases and the J gene end by 8 bases; junction bases not matched to a gene: 11. The CDR3 has 15 amino acids. Germline assignment: CDR1 SGHVS and CDR2 FNYEAQ. J is TRBJ2-1 and V is TRBV7-6; the match to TRBD2 covers 8 bases. The receptor comes from a man between 70 and 80 years old with active or convalescent COVID-19. Specimen: peripheral blood. For the CDR3, the DNA is TGTGCCAGCAGCCCCCCGGGAGGGACGTACGATGAGCAGTTCTTC. Encoded protein: CASSPPGGTYDEQFF.